This is a list of T cell receptor beta chains from one sample in a study of control samples from healthy donors and cancer patients. Clones were read by immunoSEQ multiplex PCR, and TCRdb kept only the in-frame ones, dropping some. The sample has tens of thousands of clones; around 92% are singletons. Sequenced sample: blood. All receptors come from a man aged 30-40 years in good health. The CDR3 runs from the conserved cysteine through the conserved F or W. D genes are given only for firm matches. Expanded clones are given a class, and other clones once, few, many or no size at all.

>.|TRBV5-4|TRBJ1-2|TRBD1
TGTGCCAGCAGCTTACCGACAGGGTCGTCGCGTGGCTACACCTTC
CASSLPTGSSRGYTF
>.|TRBV7-9|TRBJ1-1|TRBD1
TGTGCCAGCAGCCTACAGGGGATACTGAACACTGAAGCTTTCTTT
CASSLQGILNTEAFF
>.|TRBV4-1|TRBJ2-7|.
TGCGCCAGCAGCCAAGAGCGACTAGTCTACGAGCAGTACTTC
CASSQERLVYEQYF
>.|TRBV5-6|TRBJ2-3|TRBD2
TGTGCCAGCAGCTTGGCCTGGACTAGCGGGGGGGGCACAGATACGCAGTATTTT
CASSLAWTSGGGTDTQYF
>.|TRBV6-6|TRBJ2-5|.
TGTGCCAGCAGTCCACAGGGTCGGAAAGAGACCCAGTACTTC
CASSPQGRKETQYF
>.|TRBV19|TRBJ2-1|TRBD2
TGTGCCAGTAGTACGCTAGCGGGATACTCCTACAATGAGCAGTTCTTC
CASSTLAGYSYNEQFF
>.|TRBV5-6|TRBJ2-5|.
TGTGCCAGCAGCGTACCGGGATCCGCGACCCAGTACTTC
CASSVPGSATQYF
>.|TRBV30|TRBJ1-2|TRBD1
TGTGCCTGGGCCGGACAGGGCGGAGGTGGCTACACCTTC
CAWAGQGGGGYTF
>once|TRBV5-6|TRBJ2-1|.
TGTGCCAGCAGCTTACAGGGAGCCTACAATGAGCAGTTCTTC
CASSLQGAYNEQFF
>.|TRBV5-6|TRBJ2-6|TRBD1
TGTGCCAGCAGCTTGGTGTATGGGACAGGGACTGGGGCCAACGTCCTGACTTTC
CASSLVYGTGTGANVLTF
>.|TRBV6-2/TRBV6-3|TRBJ1-2|.
TGTGCCAGCAGTTACGGCTATGGCTACACCTTC
CASSYGYGYTF
>.|TRBV10-3|TRBJ2-6|.
TGTGCCATCAGTGAAAGCGGTGGGGCCAACGTCCTGACTTTC
CAISESGGANVLTF
>.|TRBV19|TRBJ2-6|TRBD1
TGTGCCAGTAGTATGGGACAGGGCTCAAGCTCTGGGGCCAACGTCCTGACTTTC
CASSMGQGSSSGANVLTF
>.|TRBV9|TRBJ1-3|.
TGTGCCAGCAGCCCAAGCCGGGACTGGATTGGAAACACCATATATTTT
CASSPSRDWIGNTIYF
>.|TRBV28|TRBJ1-6|.
TGTGCCAGCAGTGAGGGTCGGCCCCTCCACTTT
CASSEGRPLHF
>.|TRBV6-5|TRBJ1-4|.
TGTGCCAGCAGTTTAATAACAGGGACTAATGAAAAACTGTTTTTT
CASSLITGTNEKLFF
>.|TRBV7-2|TRBJ2-5|.
TGTGCCAGCACGGACCGGGGGGCGTTCGCAGAGACCCAGTACTTC
CASTDRGAFAETQYF
>.|TRBV21-1|TRBJ2-1|.
TGTGCCAGCAGCATTCGGGAAGGACTAGCGGATTACCTCTCCTACAATGAGCAGTTCTTC
CASSIREGLADYLSYNEQFF
>.|TRBV5-1|TRBJ2-1|TRBD2
TGCGCCAGCAGCTTGGACCCGGGACTAGCGGGCAATGAGCAGTTCTTC
CASSLDPGLAGNEQFF
>.|TRBV12-3/TRBV12-4|TRBJ2-5|.
TGTGCCAGCACCTTACGGCGGGGAGAGACCCAGTACTTC
CASTLRRGETQYF
>once|TRBV19|TRBJ1-1|.
TGTGCCAGTAGTATCGGTGCGGCGGGGAACACTGAAGCTTTCTTT
CASSIGAAGNTEAFF
>.|TRBV29-1|TRBJ1-1|.
TGCAGCGTTGTCACTCTTTCCGGACACCAAAAAACCACTGAAGCTTTCTTT
CSVVTLSGHQKTTEAFF
>.|TRBV18|TRBJ2-7|.
TGTGCCAGCTCACCACCACCCCCAGGTATCCCTCACGAGCAGTACTTC
CASSPPPPGIPHEQYF
>.|TRBV5-1|TRBJ2-1|TRBD2
TGCGCCAGCAGCGAGACTAGCGTGGCGAACAATGAGCAGTTCTTC
CASSETSVANNEQFF
>.|TRBV6-6|TRBJ1-2|TRBD1
TGTGCCAGCTCGGGACAGGGACCAGGTGGCTACACCTTC
CASSGQGPGGYTF
>.|TRBV5-1|TRBJ2-5|.
TGCGCCAGCAGCTTGGGGAGGGAGGAGACCCAGTACTTC
CASSLGREETQYF
>.|TRBV6-5|TRBJ2-1|TRBD2
TGTGCCAGCAGTTATCCGGGACTAGCGATTAATGAGCAGTTCTTC
CASSYPGLAINEQFF
>.|TRBV19|TRBJ2-1|TRBD2
TGTGCCAGTAGTATAGGAGCGGGACCCCGGCGGGGCTCCTACAATGAGCAGTTCTTC
CASSIGAGPRRGSYNEQFF
>.|TRBV5-3|TRBJ2-5|.
TGTGCCAAAAGCCCGCTCGGGGACGAGACCCAGTACTTC
CAKSPLGDETQYF
>few|TRBV6-5|TRBJ2-5|.
TGTGCCAGCGGGGGCGGGAGCGTAAGGGAGACCCAGTACTTC
CASGGGSVRETQYF
>once|TRBV5-1|TRBJ1-2|.
TGCGCCAGCAGCTTGGAAGGAACTAACTATGGCTACACCTTC
CASSLEGTNYGYTF
>.|TRBV6-2/TRBV6-3|TRBJ2-4|.
TGTGCCAGCAGCCTACAAGGTGGGGGTGTTGACAAAAACATTCAGTACTTC
CASSLQGGGVDKNIQYF
>.|TRBV10-3|TRBJ1-1|TRBD1
TGTGCCATCAGCGGACAGGGGGCGAACACTGAAGCTTTCTTT
CAISGQGANTEAFF
>.|TRBV30|TRBJ2-7|.
TGTGCCTGGGCTCTCCTACGTGAGAACGAGCAGTACTTC
CAWALLRENEQYF
>.|TRBV6-5|TRBJ2-5|.
TGTGCCAGCAGGCTTCGGGGGCGAGAGACCCAGTACTTC
CASRLRGRETQYF
>.|TRBV7-4|TRBJ2-1|.
TGTGCCAGCGGGCTAAGCTCCTACAATGAGCAGTTCTTC
CASGLSSYNEQFF
>.|TRBV28|TRBJ1-3|.
TGTGCCACCACAGAACAGGGCCGAAACACCATATATTTT
CATTEQGRNTIYF
>.|TRBV7-7|TRBJ2-1|.
TGTGCCAGCAGCCAACAGGGTCTCTACAATGAGCAGTTCTTC
CASSQQGLYNEQFF
>.|TRBV19|TRBJ1-6|.
TGTGCCAGTAGTATAAGGCTAGGGGTAAGGTACGAGCGGTCCTATAATTCACCCCTCCACTTT
CASSIRLGVRYERSYNSPLHF
>.|TRBV11-2|TRBJ1-4|TRBD1
TGTGCCAGCAGCGGGACAGGGGGCCTGGAAAAACTGTTTTTT
CASSGTGGLEKLFF
>once|TRBV27|TRBJ1-5|TRBD1
TGTGCCAGCAGTCACTACAGGGGTGGCAACAATCAGCCCCAGCATTTT
CASSHYRGGNNQPQHF
>.|TRBV10-3|TRBJ1-1|TRBD1
TGTGCCATCAGTGAAACCTGGACAGGGGGAGGGAACACTGAAGCTTTCTTT
CAISETWTGGGNTEAFF
>.|TRBV30|TRBJ2-7|.
TGTGCCTGGACTCAGCAGGGTTCCGAGCAGTACTTC
CAWTQQGSEQYF
>.|TRBV30|TRBJ1-2|.
TGTGCCTGGAGTTCCCGGACCGCGAATGGCTACACCTTC
CAWSSRTANGYTF
>.|TRBV19|TRBJ2-7|TRBD1
TGTGCCAGTAGTTTCCAAGGGGACAGGACCTACGAGCAGTACTTC
CASSFQGDRTYEQYF
>.|TRBV14|TRBJ1-2|.
TGTGCCAGCAGCCCCGATCAGGGCGGTGGCTACACCTTC
CASSPDQGGGYTF
>.|TRBV28|TRBJ1-5|.
TGTGCCAGCAGCCCGGGGCAGGTCTATAGCAATCAGCCCCAGCATTTT
CASSPGQVYSNQPQHF
>.|TRBV15|TRBJ1-1|.
TGTGCCACCAGCAGAGAGAAGTTGAACACTGAAGCTTTCTTT
CATSREKLNTEAFF
>few|TRBV9|TRBJ2-7|.
TGTGCCAGCAGCGTAGGCCTAGCGAGTAACTACGAGCAGTACTTC
CASSVGLASNYEQYF
>.|TRBV7-9|TRBJ2-3|TRBD1
TGTGCCAGCAGCTTAAGGGGTCCGACAGGGATGGTGGATACGCAGTATTTT
CASSLRGPTGMVDTQYF
>.|TRBV11-2|TRBJ2-1|.
TGTGCCAGCAGCTTAGATTCTTCTAGCGTCCACAATGAGCAGTTCTTC
CASSLDSSSVHNEQFF
>.|TRBV6-5|TRBJ2-7|.
TGTGCCAGCAGGGGACGCAGCTCCTACGAGCAGTACTTC
CASRGRSSYEQYF
>.|TRBV27|TRBJ1-2|.
TGTGCCAGCAGTTTAGGCAGAAATAACTATGGCTACACCTTC
CASSLGRNNYGYTF
>once|TRBV18|TRBJ2-3|.
TGTGCCAGCTCACCGGGGATCGGCACAGATACGCAGTATTTT
CASSPGIGTDTQYF
>.|TRBV4-1|TRBJ2-5|.
TGCGCCAGCAGCCAAGACGGGACATATCCCGGCGAAGAGACCCAGTACTTC
CASSQDGTYPGEETQYF
>.|TRBV7-9|TRBJ1-1|.
TGTGCCAGCAGCTCCAAACCAGGGAACACTGAAGCTTTCTTT
CASSSKPGNTEAFF
>.|TRBV19|TRBJ1-1|TRBD1
TGTGCCAGTAGTTTTATGACAGGGGGCTTGAACACTGAAGCTTTCTTT
CASSFMTGGLNTEAFF
>.|TRBV27|TRBJ1-6|.
TGTGCCAGCAGTTTATCCCCCAGCTCCTATAATTCACCCCTCCACTTT
CASSLSPSSYNSPLHF
>.|TRBV28|TRBJ2-3|.
TGTGCCAGCAGTACGAAAGCAGCGCAGTATTTT
CASSTKAAQYF